The clone carrying this T cell receptor beta chain was observed a handful of times. What it recognizes is unknown. This sample is drawn from a study of T cell responses to AZD1222 COVID-19 vaccine. Whole-study context: Pooling covered second doses at about 4 or about 12 weeks.

Germline values: CDR1 PRHDT, CDR2 FYEKMQ (reference sequence). Trimming cost V 3 bases and J 1 base, with 23 bases left between them. The CDR3 totals 19 residues. General study points: As reported, nearly half of all spike-specific TCRs target variant regions that are unmutated.

The data were produced by immunoSEQ multiplex PCR, yet TCRdb's version contains in-frame clones alone and is incomplete. The sample holds roughly 140,000 clones, about 90% seen once. The chain couples TRBV13 to TRBJ2-3; D may be TRBD2 (6 bases). This clonotype originated in an adult in good health. The source material was peripheral blood, sampled on day 0 of AZD1222 vaccination. The CDR3, as DNA: TGTGCCAGCAGCTTCTATTTTTGGGACTCAGAGGCGGGCACAGATACGCAGTATTTT. Translation: CASSFYFWDSEAGTDTQYF.